One and the same sample provided the 11 T cell receptor beta chains below, sequenced in a study of regulatory T cells in long-lasting Graves disease. For TCR beta, libraries came from iRepertoire HTBI primers and Arm-PCR of CDR3 regions. One entry per CDR3 protein, called by TCRdb with MiXCR from the multiplex PCR reads. Altogether 400,000 to 500,000 distinct CDR3 sequences are present, 21% being singletons, with the ten largest covering approximately 15%. Time point meaning: persistent/refractory GD, antithyroid drugs over 5 years with positive TRAb. The TCR library was made from RNA extracted from PBMCs. Sequenced here: peripheral blood mononuclear cells (PBMCs), sampled when the disease was refractory, from a patient treated with antithyroid drugs. All receptors derive from a female donor with Graves disease.

This clonotype has only one observation. V gene TRBV11-2 combines with J gene TRBJ1-1, with a tentative D call TRBD1 (5 bases). The V end lost 6 bases, the J end lost 4 bases, and 12 bases lay between the germline ends. The CDR3 sequence is 13 residues long. Per the germline V gene, CDR1 is SGHAT and CDR2 is FQNNGV. CDR3 sequence (DNA): TGTGCCAGCAGGCCGTCAGGGAGCACTGAAGCTTTCTTT. This encodes CASRPSGSTEAFF.

This clonotype came up many times. This sequence joins TRBV2 and TRBJ2-7, with a possible D match to TRBD2 (5 bases). There are 11 residues in the CDR3. The germline V and J ends were trimmed by 7 bases and 3 bases, with 7 bases remaining between them. CDR1 and CDR2 from the germline V gene are SNHLY and FYNNEI. CDR3 sequence: CASTLVYEQYF. In nucleotides, the CDR3 is TGTGCCAGCACACTAGTCTACGAGCAGTACTTC.

This clonotype was counted at least ten times. One junction end disagrees with the germline gene, perhaps due to a read error. This chain uses TRBV28 with TRBJ2-7, with D unresolved. The germline CDR1 and CDR2 sequences are MDHEN and SYDVKM. The CDR3 sequence is 12 residues long. This CDR3 reads CASSRISSEQYF. The CDR3 nucleotides read TGTGCCAGCAGTCGGATTTCCTCCGAGCAGTACTTC.

This clonotype occurred many times. The chain couples TRBV7-9 to TRBJ2-5; D is ambiguous. The CDR3 is 14 amino acids. The V end was cut by 2 bases, the J end by 2 bases, with 9 bases between. Germline V gives CDR1 SEHNR, CDR2 FQNEAQ (reference sequence). The DNA for the CDR3 is TGTGCCAGCAGCTTATATTTTCTACAAGAGACCCAGTACTTC. It translates to CASSLYFLQETQYF.

Ten or more counts support this clonotype. The V and J genes are TRBV28 and TRBJ2-2, with D possibly matching TRBD1 (5 bases). The CDR3 consists of 14 residues. CDR1 is MDHEN, CDR2 SYDVKM, per germline. V lost 10 bases and J lost 6, with 18 bases in between. CDR3 DNA sequence: TGTGCCACGCTCGTGCAGGGCCCGGCCGGGGAGCTGTTTTTT. This codes for CATLVQGPAGELFF.

V is TRBV19 and J is TRBJ2-1; D is uncertain. CDR1 and CDR2 (germline): LNHDA, SQIVND (reference sequence). V lost 3 bases and J lost 15, with 12 bases in between. This CDR3 comprises 11 residues. CDR3 sequence reads: CASSILGFRFF. The CDR3 DNA sequence: TGTGCCAGTAGTATCCTGGGCTTTCGGTTCTTC.

This clonotype came up many times. CDR3 region: CSVEGARGPEETQYF. In nucleotides, the CDR3 is TGCAGCGTTGAAGGGGCCAGGGGGCCCGAGGAGACCCAGTACTTC. The chain has TRBV29-1 and TRBJ2-5; 8 nucleotides align to TRBD1. V shed 1 base and J 5 bases; nucleotides not matched to a gene: 9. CDR1 and CDR2 (germline): SQVTM, ANQGSEA. CDR3 length equals 15 residues.

There are many counts of this clonotype. The chain has TRBV27 and TRBJ2-7, with D perhaps matching TRBD2 (6 bases). The germline V gene encodes CDR1 MNHEY and CDR2 SMNVEV (reference sequence). There are 13 residues in the CDR3. Trimming pared 6 bases from V and 4 bases from J, leaving 13 bases between. The CDR3 here is CASRRAGGYEQYF. The CDR3 DNA sequence: TGTGCCAGCAGACGAGCCGGGGGATACGAGCAGTACTTC.

The CDR3 loop reads CASSSLKGMGEQFF. CDR3 nucleotide sequence: TGTGCCAGCAGCTCCCTTAAGGGGATGGGTGAGCAGTTCTTC. The chain combines TRBV7-9 with TRBJ2-1, with D maybe TRBD1 (5 bases). The CDR3 covers 14 residues. Germline CDR1 is SEHNR and CDR2 is FQNEAQ (reference sequence). Trimming took off 4 bases at V and 9 bases at J, with 16 bases between the two ends.

This clonotype has a count of ten or more. V is TRBV6-1 and J is TRBJ2-5; 7 positions match TRBD2. CDR3 length: 15 amino acids. CDR1 is MNHNS, CDR2 SASEGT, per germline. V lost 1 base, J lost 1 base, and 3 bases stayed unmatched. The CDR3 nucleotides are TGTGCCAGCAGTGAAGAGGCGGGAGCCCAAGAGACCCAGTACTTC. It codes for CASSEEAGAQETQYF.

This clonotype was seen many times. The chain carries TRBV3-1 and TRBJ1-2; D is unclear. Trimming shortened V by 0 bases and J by 5 bases, and 7 bases separated the two germline ends. CDR3 length: 13 residues. Germline V CDR1 and CDR2: LGHDT, YNNKEL (reference sequence). The CDR3 protein is CASSQEYFYGYTF. CDR3 in DNA: TGTGCCAGCAGCCAAGAATACTTTTATGGCTACACCTTC.